The 26 T cell receptor beta chains in this list originate from one sample, sequenced in a study of cytomegalovirus exposure and HLA in healthy donors. PCR was performed using 60 Vbeta and 13 Jbeta primers. Sequencing used immunoSEQ multiplex PCR; TCRdb keeps in-frame clones, though not all of them. Here the sample spans 80,000 or so clones, approximately 69% being singletons. The sequencing input was PBMCs. These TCRs come from a man aged 25-45 years in good health and CMV-seropositive.

The genes are TRBV7-3 and TRBJ1-1, with TRBD1 identical over 8 bases. Trimming removed 6 bases from V and 4 bases from J; junction bases left unmatched: 4. Germline values: CDR1 SGHTA, CDR2 FQGTGA. The CDR3 runs 13 residues. CDR3 amino acids: CASSLTGGTEAFF. Here the CDR3 DNA reads TGTGCCAGCAGTCTCACAGGGGGCACTGAAGCTTTCTTT.

This clone appeared once. This sequence joins TRBV5-6 and TRBJ1-1, with 8 bases that match TRBD1. CDR3 size: 15 residues. Germline V gene data show CDR1 as SGHDT and CDR2 as YYEEEE. With V trimmed by 2 bases and J by 1 base, 4 bases remained unmatched. The CDR3 DNA reads as TGTGCCAGCAGCTTAGACAGGGGTCAGAACACTGAAGCTTTCTTT. Its protein product is CASSLDRGQNTEAFF. Using reference TRBV5-6 and TRBJ1-1 for the parts outside the CDR3, the full variable domain is DAGVTQSPTHLIKTRGQQVTLRCSPKSGHDTVSWYQQALGQGPQFIFQYYEEEERQRGNFPDRFSGHQFPNYSSELNVNALLLGDSALYLCASSLDRGQNTEAFFGQGTRLTVV.

The V and J genes are TRBV5-6 and TRBJ2-3, with 8 bases that match TRBD2. Looked up from germline, CDR1 is SGHDT and CDR2 is YYEEEE. The CDR3 runs to 17 residues. Trimming removed 2 bases from V and 2 bases from J; junction bases left unmatched: 10. CDR3 nucleotide sequence: TGTGCCAGCAGCTTTGGATATCGGGAGGGCCTCACAGATACGCAGTATTTT. This translates into CASSFGYREGLTDTQYF.

Note on this clone: A read error may account for a junction end that differs from germline. The chain is built from TRBV19 and TRBJ1-2; a possible D gene is TRBD1 (6 bases). The germline V gene encodes CDR1 LNHDA and CDR2 SQIVND (reference sequence). This CDR3 spans 13 amino acids. The CDR3 protein is CASSRTDLYGYPF. Written as DNA, the CDR3 is TGTGCCAGTAGTAGGACAGACCTCTATGGCTACCCCTTC.

The gene calls are TRBV4-3 and TRBJ2-7, with TRBD1 matching over 10 bases. The CDR3 totals 19 residues. In germline, CDR1 is LGHNA, CDR2 YSLEER. V lost 3 bases and J lost 0; bases outside the gene matches: 14. The CDR3 DNA sequence: TGCGCCAGCAGCCACAACCGGGACAGGGGAGATGGCGCCTCCTACGAGCAGTACTTC. This sequence encodes CASSHNRDRGDGASYEQYF.

This clone was counted only a few times. The chain combines TRBV6-1 with TRBJ1-6; maybe TRBD1 (5 bases). V gave up 0 bases and J gave up 9 bases, with 15 bases separating them. CDR3 length: 16 residues. CDR1 is MNHNS, CDR2 SASEGT, per germline. Here the CDR3 reads CASSEAPGMLGSPLHF. The CDR3 nucleotides read TGTGCCAGCAGTGAAGCGCCAGGGATGTTAGGTTCACCCCTCCACTTT.

This clone has a single count. J is TRBJ2-7 and V is TRBV11-2; 10 bases fit TRBD1. The ends lost 4 bases at V and 1 base at J; junction bases unmatched: 1. In germline, CDR1 is SGHAT, CDR2 FQNNGV. The CDR3 loop spans 14 amino acids. The CDR3 region has the DNA TGTGCCAGCAGCTGGGGACAGGGGTCCTACGAGCAGTACTTC. Its protein product is CASSWGQGSYEQYF.

This clone has just one count. The V and J genes are TRBV2 and TRBJ2-7; weak D call: TRBD2 (6 bases). Germline V gene data show CDR1 as SNHLY and CDR2 as FYNNEI. The CDR3 extends over 12 amino acids. V dropped 8 bases and J dropped 3 bases, with 11 bases sitting between them. The DNA for the CDR3 is TGTGCCAGCTCGGGACTTAACTACGAGCAGTACTTC. Protein: CASSGLNYEQYF.

This clone was seen only a few times. The chain joins TRBV18 to TRBJ1-4, with D hard to call. The V gene lost 2 bases and the J gene lost 2 bases, with 9 bases spanning the gap. There are 15 residues in the CDR3. Germline-derived CDR1 and CDR2 are KGHSH and LQKENI. The CDR3 spells CASSPEATTNEKLFF. The CDR3 coding sequence is TGTGCCAGCTCACCAGAGGCAACGACTAATGAAAAACTGTTTTTT.

The chain is built from TRBV9 and TRBJ2-6, with D perhaps matching TRBD1 (5 bases). V lost 4 bases to trimming and J lost 0 bases, with 11 bases between them. CDR1 SGDLS and CDR2 YYNGEE come from the germline V gene. This CDR3 has 16 residues. The CDR3 DNA reads TGTGCCAGCAGCCTTCCGACAGACTCTGGGGCCAACGTCCTGACTTTC. This sequence encodes CASSLPTDSGANVLTF. Full variable domain (missing parts from reference TRBV9 and TRBJ2-6): DSGVTQTPKHLITATGQRVTLRCSPRSGDLSVYWYQQSLDQGLQFLIQYYNGEERAKGNILERFSAQQFPDLHSELNLSSLELGDSALYFCASSLPTDSGANVLTFGAGSRLTVL.

This clone was recorded only once. The chain recombines TRBV7-3 with TRBJ2-1; 9 positions match TRBD1. This CDR3 has 18 residues. Germline CDR1 reads SGHTA; CDR2 reads FQGTGA. V trimming: 2 bases; J trimming: 4 bases; junction bases outside the gene matches: 12. The CDR3 coding sequence is TGTGCCAGCAGCTTATATTTTACTCCGGGACAGGGATACAATGAGCAGTTCTTC. Translated, it gives CASSLYFTPGQGYNEQFF.

The chain is built from TRBV9 and TRBJ1-2, with D perhaps matching TRBD1 (6 bases). V dropped 2 bases and J dropped 4 bases, with 12 bases sitting between them. This CDR3 is 14 amino acids long. The V gene's germline CDR1 is SGDLS and CDR2 YYNGEE. CDR3 DNA: TGTGCCAGCAGCGTCGGGGGGGCTGGCTATGGCTACACCTTC. It translates to CASSVGGAGYGYTF.

This clone has just one count. This chain connects TRBV29-1 to TRBJ1-3; a possible D gene is TRBD1 (6 bases). In germline, CDR1 is SQVTM, CDR2 ANQGSEA. V gave up 3 bases and J gave up 8 bases, with 11 bases separating them. The CDR3 is made up of 12 amino acids. CDR3 in DNA: TGCAGCGTTGACTGGGGGCGGGACACCATATATTTT. Its protein is CSVDWGRDTIYF. Looking up the rest from reference TRBV29-1 and TRBJ1-3 gives the full variable domain: SAVISQKPSRDICQRGTSLTIQCQVDSQVTMMFWYRQQPGQSLTLIATANQGSEATYESGFVIDKFPISRPNLTFSTLTVSNMSPEDSSIYLCSVDWGRDTIYFGEGSWLTVV.

This rearrangement joins TRBV28 to TRBJ1-5, with TRBD1 identical over 7 bases. J was trimmed by 4 bases and V by 6 bases; bases with no gene match: 9. The CDR3 runs to 15 residues. Per the germline V gene, CDR1 is MDHEN and CDR2 is SYDVKM. The CDR3 loop reads CASRHWLDRNQPQHF. The CDR3 coding sequence is TGTGCCAGCAGGCACTGGCTGGACAGGAATCAGCCCCAGCATTTT. The full variable domain, with the rest looked up from reference TRBV28 and TRBJ1-5, is DVKVTQSSRYLVKRTGEKVFLECVQDMDHENMFWYRQDPGLGLRLIYFSYDVKMKEKGDIPEGYSVSREKKERFSLILESASTNQTSMYLCASRHWLDRNQPQHFGDGTRLSIL.

V and J are TRBV6-5 and TRBJ2-1; 7 nucleotides align to TRBD1. Germline CDR1 and CDR2: MNHEY and SVGAGI. The CDR3 loop spans 14 amino acids. Trimming took 6 bases from V and 3 from J; bases not matched to a gene: 5. CDR3 coding DNA: TGTGCCAGCAGCGACAGGGAACTCTACAATGAGCAGTTCTTC. It translates to CASSDRELYNEQFF.

The genes are TRBV19 and TRBJ1-5, with 9 positions matching TRBD1. The germline V gene has CDR1 LNHDA and CDR2 SQIVND (reference sequence). J was trimmed by 7 bases and V by 9 bases; bases with no gene match: 10. The CDR3 runs to 14 residues. The CDR3 reads CASQRDREDQPQHF. The DNA of the CDR3 is TGTGCCAGCCAAAGGGACAGGGAAGACCAGCCCCAGCATTTT. Combining the CDR3 with reference TRBV19 and TRBJ1-5 gives the whole variable domain DGGITQSPKYLFRKEGQNVTLSCEQNLNHDAMYWYRQDPGQGLRLIYYSQIVNDFQKGDIAEGYSVSREKKESFPLTVTSAQKNPTAFYLCASQRDREDQPQHFGDGTRLSIL.

The chain employs TRBV28 and TRBJ2-2; the match to TRBD2 covers 10 bases. The CDR3 has 19 residues. J gave up 2 bases and V 3 bases, and 12 bases lay outside the gene matches. Germline-derived CDR1 and CDR2 are MDHEN and SYDVKM. The CDR3 DNA sequence: TGTGCCAGCAGTTTCATTGGGGCTAGCGGGAGCTTAAACACCGGGGAGCTGTTTTTT. Residues: CASSFIGASGSLNTGELFF.

The chain carries TRBV7-8 and TRBJ2-5; maybe TRBD2 (6 bases). V lost 5 bases and J lost 4, with 17 bases in between. The CDR3 runs to 15 residues. Germline CDR1 reads SGHVS; CDR2 reads FQNEAQ. CDR3 sequence reads: CASSQLLAERETQYF. The DNA for the CDR3 is TGTGCCAGCAGCCAATTACTAGCAGAGAGAGAGACCCAGTACTTC.

This CDR3 reads CASSQERGPRGYTF. The DNA for the CDR3 is TGCGCCAGCAGCCAAGAAAGGGGCCCCCGCGGCTACACCTTC. The J gene is TRBJ1-2, the V gene TRBV4-1; maybe TRBD1 (5 bases). V was clipped by 0 bases and J by 8 bases, with 13 bases between them. The length of the CDR3 is 14 residues. Looked up from germline, CDR1 is MGHRA and CDR2 is YSYEKL.

The chain recombines TRBV6-5 with TRBJ2-7; 7 bases are shared with TRBD1. Germline trimming cut 6 bases from V and 3 bases from J; bases unmatched to any gene: 5. CDR1 and CDR2 (germline): MNHEY, SVGAGI. The CDR3 extends over 13 amino acids. The DNA of the CDR3 is TGTGCCAGCAGCCAAACAGGGGTCTACGAGCAGTACTTC. Its protein is CASSQTGVYEQYF.

The rearrangement joins TRBV29-1 to TRBJ1-2, with 8 bases aligning to TRBD1. With V trimmed by 3 bases and J by 2 bases, 2 bases remained unmatched. This CDR3 comprises 13 residues. Germline loops: CDR1 SQVTM, CDR2 ANQGSEA. The CDR3 sequence: CSVETGVNYGYTF. CDR3 DNA: TGCAGCGTTGAGACAGGGGTAAACTATGGCTACACCTTC. The complete variable domain, with remaining parts taken from reference TRBV29-1 and TRBJ1-2, reads SAVISQKPSRDICQRGTSLTIQCQVDSQVTMMFWYRQQPGQSLTLIATANQGSEATYESGFVIDKFPISRPNLTFSTLTVSNMSPEDSSIYLCSVETGVNYGYTFGSGTRLTVV.

V gene TRBV4-3 combines with J gene TRBJ2-3; D gene uncertain. The CDR3 consists of 14 residues. CDR1 and CDR2 (germline): LGHNA, YSLEER. V was clipped by 3 bases and J by 0 bases, with 7 bases between them. The CDR3 sequence is CASSQETSTDTQYF. In nucleotides, the CDR3 is TGCGCCAGCAGCCAGGAGACTAGCACAGATACGCAGTATTTT.

CDR3 nucleotides: TGTGCCAGCAGCTTAGAAGCGGCCAACTCTGGAAACACCATATATTTT. Amino acids: CASSLEAANSGNTIYF. The J gene is TRBJ1-3, the V gene TRBV7-6; D not resolved. CDR1 is SGHVS and CDR2 is FNYEAQ in the germline V gene. CDR3 size: 16 residues. Between the trimmed V and J ends, which lost 1 base and 0 bases, there was a span of 10 bases.

This chain joins TRBV29-1 and TRBJ2-7; D is possibly TRBD1 (6 bases). Trimming shortened V by 4 bases and J by 2 bases, and 6 bases separated the two germline ends. The CDR3 runs 11 residues. The V gene's germline CDR1 is SQVTM and CDR2 ANQGSEA. The CDR3 DNA is TGCAGCGTTGGACAGGCCTACGAGCAGTACTTC. This translates into CSVGQAYEQYF.

This clone was detected a few times. V and J are TRBV6-4 and TRBJ1-4; D is uncertain. Germline-derived CDR1 and CDR2 are MRHNA and SNTAGT. Trimming pared 6 bases from V and 7 bases from J, leaving 12 bases between. The CDR3 sequence is 13 residues long. CDR3 sequence reads: CASSRERSEKLFF. The CDR3 DNA reads TGTGCCAGCAGCCGGGAACGGAGTGAAAAACTGTTTTTT.

On this clone itself: A junction end diverges from the germline sequence, so it may reflect a read error. V usage is TRBV30 and J usage is TRBJ1-1; D perhaps matches TRBD1 (5 bases). This CDR3 has 14 amino acids. From germline, CDR1 is GTSNPN and CDR2 SVGIG (reference sequence). CDR3 sequence reads: CAWSEGVQNTEASF. The CDR3 DNA sequence: TGTGCCTGGAGTGAAGGGGTTCAGAACACTGAAGCTTCCTTT.